This record covers a single T cell receptor beta chain. These data come from a study of blood T cell repertoires in COVID-19. J gave up 0 bases and V 4 bases, and 8 bases lay outside the gene matches. This CDR3 comprises 16 residues. Germline assignment: CDR1 SGHNT and CDR2 YYREEE (reference sequence). Authors' data handling: It was from reference gene primer amplification that nucleated cell counts were estimated. Measured with immunoSEQ multiplex PCR; TCRdb has only the in-frame clones, and not every one. V, J and clone size derive from that table, while D and trimming were established from the DNA sequence. The sample comprises under 300,000 clones, about four fifths of which are singletons, and roughly 9.6% rests with the top ten.

The gene calls are TRBV5-4 and TRBJ1-1; 8 bases map to TRBD1. The source material was peripheral blood. This clonotype originated in a woman of 80 years or more with acute or convalescent COVID-19. The CDR3 here is CASSKGTGTMNTEAFF. The CDR3 nucleotides are TGTGCCAGCAGCAAAGGGACAGGAACCATGAACACTGAAGCTTTCTTT.